These 21 T cell receptor beta chains share one sample of origin, sequenced in a study of response to subunit inactivated influenza vaccine (dated 2018 in TCRdb). Receptor libraries were prepared by RT-PCR. Sequenced on an Illumina HiSeq 2500. TCRdb reprocessing: public reads trimmed at Q25 with fastp, clones called with MiXCR, in-frame beta chains kept. Each record represents a unique CDR3 protein, reported with the most common genes and DNA among its rows. In all, the sample holds fewer than 550,000 distinct CDR3 sequences, and 25% of those were seen once. The biggest ten clones account for around 2% of the sample. The material sequenced was CD4+ T cells sorted from PBMCs, taken 5 days after vaccination. These TCRs come from a man aged 50-59 years who received an inactivated influenza vaccine. Donor details come from another sample of the same person, matched by shared clones.

This clonotype was observed a handful of times. J is TRBJ2-4 and V is TRBV20-1; D is perhaps TRBD2 (7 bases). Germline V lookup: CDR1 DFQATT, CDR2 SNEGSKA (reference sequence). This CDR3 spans 14 amino acids. Trimming pared 3 bases from V and 4 bases from J, leaving 13 bases between. The CDR3 coding sequence is TGCAGTGCTAGCGATAGGGGGGGTAAAAACATTCAGTACTTC. Translation: CSASDRGGKNIQYF.

This clonotype was seen a few times. This chain joins TRBV6-1 and TRBJ2-1; D could derive from TRBD1 or TRBD2 (6 bases each). This CDR3 region has 15 residues. V lost 6 bases to trimming and J lost 6 bases, with 18 bases between them. Germline values: CDR1 MNHNS, CDR2 SASEGT. The CDR3 DNA is TGTGCCAGCAGACGGATGGGGGGCGACGGCAATGAGCAGTTCTTC. Translation gives CASRRMGGDGNEQFF.

This chain connects TRBV5-4 to TRBJ2-1, with TRBD2 identical over 10 bases. The trim removed 3 bases at V and 1 base at J, leaving 16 bases unmatched. This CDR3 is 20 amino acids long. From germline, CDR1 is SGHNT and CDR2 YYREEE (reference sequence). The CDR3 spells CASSYRLVLAGDFSYNEQFF. In DNA, the CDR3 is TGTGCCAGCAGCTACCGGCTAGTCCTAGCGGGAGATTTTTCCTACAATGAGCAGTTCTTC. The full variable domain, rest sourced from reference TRBV5-4 and TRBJ2-1, is ETGVTQSPTHLIKTRGQQVTLRCSSQSGHNTVSWYQQALGQGPQFIFQYYREEENGRGNFPPRFSGLQFPNYSSELNVNALELDDSALYLCASSYRLVLAGDFSYNEQFFGPGTRLTVL.

J is TRBJ2-7 and V is TRBV20-1, with D unclear. V shed 6 bases and J shed 0 bases, with 9 bases lying between them. This CDR3 contains 12 residues. The germline CDR1 and CDR2 sequences are DFQATT and SNEGSKA (reference sequence). The CDR3 coding sequence is TGCAGTGCCATCAGGAGCTCCTACGAGCAGTACTTC. Encoded protein: CSAIRSSYEQYF.

At least ten counts were recorded for this clonotype. V gene TRBV7-2 combines with J gene TRBJ1-5; 7 nucleotides match TRBD1. CDR1 and CDR2 (germline): SGHTA, FQGNSA. The ends lost 5 bases at V and 7 bases at J; junction bases unmatched: 8. The CDR3 totals 14 residues. The CDR3: CASSPGQPGQPQHF. The CDR3 region has the DNA TGTGCCAGCAGCCCGGGACAGCCAGGGCAGCCCCAGCATTTT.

This clonotype was seen a handful of times. This chain links TRBV5-6 with TRBJ1-1, with D unresolved. The CDR3 sequence is 14 residues long. V dropped 4 bases and J dropped 1 base, with 11 bases sitting between them. The germline V gene encodes CDR1 SGHDT and CDR2 YYEEEE. The CDR3 here is CASSEGVGNTEAFF. In DNA form, the CDR3 reads TGTGCCAGCAGCGAGGGAGTGGGGAACACTGAAGCTTTCTTT.

The J gene is TRBJ2-1, the V gene TRBV20-1, with 10 bases fitting TRBD2. Germline V gene sequence: CDR1 DFQATT, CDR2 SNEGSKA (reference sequence). The CDR3 has 14 residues. V shed 6 bases and J 2 bases; nucleotides not matched to a gene: 4. The chain's CDR3 is CSAQRGGTYNEQFF. The CDR3, as DNA: TGCAGTGCCCAGCGGGGGGGTACCTACAATGAGCAGTTCTTC.

The table lists this clonotype with a few counts. J is TRBJ2-5 and V is TRBV7-2; 10 bases are shared with TRBD1. Losses at the gene ends were 1 base for V and 1 base for J; bases not matched to a gene: 0. Per the germline V gene, CDR1 is SGHTA and CDR2 is FQGNSA. The CDR3 is 15 residues long. CDR3 bases: TGTGCCAGCAGCTTAGGACAGGGGGCCCAAGAGACCCAGTACTTC. It yields the protein CASSLGQGAQETQYF. Full variable domain (outside the CDR3, taken from reference TRBV7-2 and TRBJ2-5): GAGVSQSPSNKVTEKGKDVELRCDPISGHTALYWYRQSLGQGLEFLIYFQGNSAPDKSGLPSDRFSAERTGGSVSTLTIQRTQQEDSAVYLCASSLGQGAQETQYFGPGTRLLVL.

This clonotype was seen ten or more times. The V call is TRBV7-9, the J call TRBJ1-1, with unresolved D. The CDR3 covers 14 residues. The germline V and J ends were trimmed by 6 bases and 0 bases, with 11 bases remaining between them. Germline CDR1 reads SEHNR; CDR2 reads FQNEAQ (reference sequence). The CDR3 sequence: CASSKSMLNTEAFF. CDR3 nucleotide sequence: TGTGCCAGCAGTAAAAGTATGTTGAACACTGAAGCTTTCTTT.

This clonotype appeared a few times. The chain links TRBV12-3 or TRBV12-4 to TRBJ2-7, with 10 bases matching TRBD2. This CDR3 contains 17 residues. Trimming removed 7 bases from V and 4 bases from J; junction bases left unmatched: 16. This chain's CDR3 is CASTLGVAGGSRYEQYF. CDR3 DNA sequence: TGTGCCAGCACCCTAGGAGTAGCGGGGGGTAGTAGGTACGAGCAGTACTTC.

The rearrangement joins TRBV15 to TRBJ2-5, with D possibly being TRBD1 or TRBD2 (5 bases each). Trimming shortened V by 5 bases and J by 4 bases, and 11 bases separated the two germline ends. The CDR3 consists of 13 residues. CDR1 and CDR2 from the germline V gene are LNHNV and YYDKDF (reference sequence). CDR3 coding DNA: TGTGCCACCAGCTCTGGGGGAGCAGAGACCCAGTACTTC. Its protein is CATSSGGAETQYF.

This chain links TRBV6-1 with TRBJ2-7; possible D gene TRBD2, 5 bases. The V gene lost 3 bases and the J gene lost 4 bases, with 7 bases spanning the gap. Germline CDR1 reads MNHNS; CDR2 reads SASEGT. CDR3 length equals 12 residues. CDR3: CASSDGEYEQYF. The CDR3 DNA reads TGTGCCAGCAGTGACGGGGAATACGAGCAGTACTTC.

This clonotype was seen ten or more times. V is TRBV12-3 or TRBV12-4 and J is TRBJ1-5; no firm D call. V lost 5 bases, J lost 4 bases, and 6 bases lay in between. This CDR3 has 12 amino acids. The CDR3 sequence: CASSRKNQPQHF. CDR3 nucleotide sequence: TGTGCCAGCAGTCGTAAGAATCAGCCCCAGCATTTT.

This clonotype was observed a few times. The chain is built from TRBV4-3 and TRBJ2-7; 7 bases fit TRBD2. CDR1 is LGHNA and CDR2 is YSLEER in the germline V gene. This CDR3 comprises 15 residues. J lost 3 bases, V lost 0 bases, and 5 bases had no gene match. CDR3 sequence reads: CASSQDFAGDYEQYF. The CDR3 DNA reads as TGCGCCAGCAGCCAAGATTTTGCGGGAGACTACGAGCAGTACTTC.

The chain employs TRBV11-3 and TRBJ2-1; 7 bases fit TRBD2. The CDR3 has 16 amino acids. From germline, CDR1 is SGHNT and CDR2 YENEEA. J was trimmed by 0 bases and V by 2 bases; bases with no gene match: 4. In DNA form, the CDR3 reads TGTGCCAGCAGCTTAACCGGGGGGAGCTCCTACAATGAGCAGTTCTTC. Translating gives CASSLTGGSSYNEQFF. Full variable domain (remainder filled in from reference TRBV11-3 and TRBJ2-1): EAGVVQSPRYKIIEKKQPVAFWCNPISGHNTLYWYLQNLGQGPELLIRYENEEAVDDSQLPKDRFSAERLKGVDSTLKIQPAELGDSAVYLCASSLTGGSSYNEQFFGPGTRLTVL.

This clonotype was counted between two and nine times. The chain has TRBV7-2 and TRBJ2-3; 7 bases match TRBD2. The CDR3 loop spans 15 amino acids. V dropped 4 bases and J dropped 4; count of bases not matched to a gene: 8. Germline CDR1 and CDR2: SGHTA and FQGNSA. Written as DNA, the CDR3 is TGTGCCAGCAGCTCTTGGGGGGGGTCGGCAGATACGCAGTATTTT. This gives the protein CASSSWGGSADTQYF. Full variable domain (missing parts from reference TRBV7-2 and TRBJ2-3): GAGVSQSPSNKVTEKGKDVELRCDPISGHTALYWYRQSLGQGLEFLIYFQGNSAPDKSGLPSDRFSAERTGGSVSTLTIQRTQQEDSAVYLCASSSWGGSADTQYFGPGTRLTVL.

The chain recombines TRBV4-2 with TRBJ2-5; 10 bases map to TRBD1. CDR3 length equals 17 residues. The ends lost 1 base at V and 0 bases at J; junction bases unmatched: 5. The V gene's germline CDR1 is LGHNA and CDR2 YNFKEQ. The CDR3 region has the DNA TGTGCCAGCAGCCAAGCCCCGGGACAGGGGTACCAAGAGACCCAGTACTTC. Translated: CASSQAPGQGYQETQYF.

A few counts support this clonotype. V is TRBV29-1 and J is TRBJ2-7, with 7 bases matching TRBD1. V trimming: 4 bases; J trimming: 3 bases; junction bases outside the gene matches: 15. From germline, CDR1 is SQVTM and CDR2 ANQGSEA. The CDR3 is 16 residues long. CDR3 in amino acids: CSVVGSSQGSFYEQYF. The DNA of the CDR3 is TGCAGCGTTGTAGGATCCTCACAGGGGTCATTCTACGAGCAGTACTTC.

V usage is TRBV14 and J usage is TRBJ2-1; the match to TRBD2 covers 13 bases. Germline trimming cut 3 bases from V and 7 bases from J; bases unmatched to any gene: 15. Germline V gene sequence: CDR1 SGHDN, CDR2 FVKESK. The CDR3 is made up of 19 amino acids. CDR3 coding DNA: TGTGCCAGCAGCCACCAAAATCCCAGGACTAGCGGGGGACGTAATGAGCAGTTCTTC. Protein product: CASSHQNPRTSGGRNEQFF.

This clonotype was detected only a few times. The chain has TRBV2 and TRBJ2-2; D unresolved. With 5 bases removed from V and 10 bases from J, the gap between germline ends came to 8 bases. CDR1 is SNHLY and CDR2 is FYNNEI in the germline V gene. The CDR3 extends over 11 amino acids. The DNA of the CDR3 is TGTGCCAGCAGTTCCTGGGAGGAGCTGTTTTTT. Translation: CASSSWEELFF.

This rearrangement joins TRBV12-3 or TRBV12-4 to TRBJ1-5, with no clear D. The CDR3 is made up of 14 amino acids. Deletions cut 5 bases from V and 2 bases from J, with 10 bases between. The CDR3 DNA follows: TGTGCCAGCAGTCCAACAAATCGCAATCAGCCCCAGCATTTT. As protein: CASSPTNRNQPQHF.